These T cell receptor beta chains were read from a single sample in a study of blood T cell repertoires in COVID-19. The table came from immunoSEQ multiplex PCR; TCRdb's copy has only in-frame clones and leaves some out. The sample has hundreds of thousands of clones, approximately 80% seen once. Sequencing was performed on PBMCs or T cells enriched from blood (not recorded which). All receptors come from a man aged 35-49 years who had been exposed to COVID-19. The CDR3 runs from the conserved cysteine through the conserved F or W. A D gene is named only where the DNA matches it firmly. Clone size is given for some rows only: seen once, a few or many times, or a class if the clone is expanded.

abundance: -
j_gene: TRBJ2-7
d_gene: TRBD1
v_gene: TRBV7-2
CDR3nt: TGTGCCAGCAGCTTGGCGGACAGGGTTCACGAGCAGTACTTC
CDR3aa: CASSLADRVHEQYF

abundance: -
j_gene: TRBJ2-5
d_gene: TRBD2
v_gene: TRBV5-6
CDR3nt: TGTGCCACCAGCATCAGACTAGCGGGGGGGGAGACCCAGTACTTC
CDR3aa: CATSIRLAGGETQYF

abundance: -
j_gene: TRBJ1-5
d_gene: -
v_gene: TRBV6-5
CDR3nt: TGTGCCAGCAGTTACGGGCAGGGGAATCAGCCCCAGCATTTT
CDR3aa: CASSYGQGNQPQHF

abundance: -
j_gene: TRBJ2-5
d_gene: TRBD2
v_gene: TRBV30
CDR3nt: TGTGCCTGGAGTGAAGTAGCGGGAGTCCCGGGGGCCCAGTACTTC
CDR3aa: CAWSEVAGVPGAQYF

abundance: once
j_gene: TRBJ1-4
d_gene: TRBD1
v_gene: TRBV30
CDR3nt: TGTGCCTGGGGAACAGGGGGGGGTGAAAAACTGTTTTTT
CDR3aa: CAWGTGGGEKLFF

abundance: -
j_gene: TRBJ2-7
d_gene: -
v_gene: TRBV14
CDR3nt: TGTGCCAGCAGCCCTCTAGGGGGGAGGGGCTCCTACGAGCAGTACTTC
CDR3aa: CASSPLGGRGSYEQYF

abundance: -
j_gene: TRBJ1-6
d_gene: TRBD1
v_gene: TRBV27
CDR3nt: TGTGCCAGCAGAAGGAGGACAGGGGGAAATTCACCCCTCCACTTT
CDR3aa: CASRRRTGGNSPLHF

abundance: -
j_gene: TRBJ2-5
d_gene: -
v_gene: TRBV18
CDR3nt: TGTGCCAGCTCACCAAGGCTAGCAGAAGAGACCCAGTACTTC
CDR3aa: CASSPRLAEETQYF

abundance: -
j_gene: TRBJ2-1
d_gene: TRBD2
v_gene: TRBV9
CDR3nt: TGTGCCAGCAGCGAACTAGCGGGAGGGCCTAATGAGCAGTTCTTC
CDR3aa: CASSELAGGPNEQFF

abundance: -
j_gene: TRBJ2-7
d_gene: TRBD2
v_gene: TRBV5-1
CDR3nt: TGCGCCAGCAGCTTGCGGTTGGGGACTAGCGGGAGATCCTACGAGCAGTACTTC
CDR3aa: CASSLRLGTSGRSYEQYF

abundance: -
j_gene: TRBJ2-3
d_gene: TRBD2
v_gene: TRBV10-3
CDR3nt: TGTGCCATCAGTGAAACGACTAGCAGATCCACAGATACGCAGTATTTT
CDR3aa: CAISETTSRSTDTQYF

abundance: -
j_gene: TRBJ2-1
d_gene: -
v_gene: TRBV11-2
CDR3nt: TGTGTCAGCAGCTTAGACCGGGGCAATGAGCAGTTCTTC
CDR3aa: CVSSLDRGNEQFF

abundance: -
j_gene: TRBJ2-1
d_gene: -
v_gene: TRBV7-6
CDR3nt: TGTGCCAGCAGCCTTAGCGGAAACTACAATGAGCAGTTCTTC
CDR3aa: CASSLSGNYNEQFF

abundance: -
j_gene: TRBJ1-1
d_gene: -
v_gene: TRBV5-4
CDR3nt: TGTGCCAGCAGCTTGGAACAGGTTCAGCGAGCTTTCTTT
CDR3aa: CASSLEQVQRAFF

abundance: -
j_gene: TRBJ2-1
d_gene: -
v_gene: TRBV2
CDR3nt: TGTGCCAGCACGCGGGCGTTTGCCGATAATGAGCAGTTCTTC
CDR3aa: CASTRAFADNEQFF

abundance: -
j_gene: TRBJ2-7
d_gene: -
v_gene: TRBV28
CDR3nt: TGTGCCAGCAGCCCCCCATCGACGGAGGAGCAGTACTTC
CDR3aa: CASSPPSTEEQYF

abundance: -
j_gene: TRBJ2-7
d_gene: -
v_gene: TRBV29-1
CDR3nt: TGCAGCGCCATGCTTACGGGTTCCCTCTACGAGCAGTACTTC
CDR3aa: CSAMLTGSLYEQYF

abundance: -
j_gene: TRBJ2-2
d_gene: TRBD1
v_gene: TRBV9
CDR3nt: TGTGCCAGCAGCAAGGACAGGGTTGGCACCGGGGAGCTGTTTTTT
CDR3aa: CASSKDRVGTGELFF

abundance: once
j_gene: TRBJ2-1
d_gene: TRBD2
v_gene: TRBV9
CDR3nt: TGTGCCAGCTCAGGACTAGCGGGAGGTCCGTCGATCGATGAGCAGTTCTTC
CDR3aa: CASSGLAGGPSIDEQFF

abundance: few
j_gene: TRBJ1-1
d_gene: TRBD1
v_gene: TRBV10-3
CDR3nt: TGTGCCATCAGTGTCAGGGGGGCTGAAGCTTTCTTT
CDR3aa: CAISVRGAEAFF

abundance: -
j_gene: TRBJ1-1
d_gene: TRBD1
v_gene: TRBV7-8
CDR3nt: TGTGCCAGCAGCTTAACGAACAGGGGCGGGAACACTGAAGCTTTCTTT
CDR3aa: CASSLTNRGGNTEAFF

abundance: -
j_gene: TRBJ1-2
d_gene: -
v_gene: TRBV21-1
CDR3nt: TGTGCCAGCGCTGGACAGGGGGGAACTACTAACTATGGCTACACCTTC
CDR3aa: CASAGQGGTTNYGYTF

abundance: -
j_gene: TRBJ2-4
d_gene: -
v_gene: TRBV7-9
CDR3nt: TGTGCCAGCAGCTTAGGGCGGGACAGCAAAAACATTCAGTACTTC
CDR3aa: CASSLGRDSKNIQYF

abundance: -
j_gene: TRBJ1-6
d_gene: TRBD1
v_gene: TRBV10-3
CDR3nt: TGTGCCATCAGGGGACAGGGAGCATCTAATTCACCCCTCCACTTT
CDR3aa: CAIRGQGASNSPLHF

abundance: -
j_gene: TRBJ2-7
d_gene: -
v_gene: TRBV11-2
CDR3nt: TGTGCCAGCAGCTTAAATGTCAGGACTAACGAGCAGTACTTC
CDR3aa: CASSLNVRTNEQYF

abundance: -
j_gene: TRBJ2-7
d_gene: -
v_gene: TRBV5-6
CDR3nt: TGTGCCAGCAGCTTACAGGGTCACTACGAGCAGTACTTC
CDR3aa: CASSLQGHYEQYF

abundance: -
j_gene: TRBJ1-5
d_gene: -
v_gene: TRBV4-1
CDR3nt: TGCGCCAGCAGCCAAGATGATATCAGGGTTGGTAATCAGCCCCAGCATTTT
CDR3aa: CASSQDDIRVGNQPQHF

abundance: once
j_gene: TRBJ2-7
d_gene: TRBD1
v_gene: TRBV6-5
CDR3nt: TGTGCCAGCTCCACAGGGGGAGCCTACGAGCAGTACTTC
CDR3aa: CASSTGGAYEQYF

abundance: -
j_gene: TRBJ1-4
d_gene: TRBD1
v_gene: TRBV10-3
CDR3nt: TGTGCCATCAGTGAGTCGAGAGGGGGCGGAAATGAAAAACTGTTTTTT
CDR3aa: CAISESRGGGNEKLFF

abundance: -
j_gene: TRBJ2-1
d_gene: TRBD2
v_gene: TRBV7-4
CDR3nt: TGTGCCAGCAGCTCCTCTAGCGGGAGCTCCTACAATGAGCAGTTCTTC
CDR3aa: CASSSSSGSSYNEQFF

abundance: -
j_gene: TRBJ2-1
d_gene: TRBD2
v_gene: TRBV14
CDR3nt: TGTGCCAGCAGCCAGCTCCCGGGGGGAGGGTCGACTTACAATGAGCAGTTCTTC
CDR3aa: CASSQLPGGGSTYNEQFF

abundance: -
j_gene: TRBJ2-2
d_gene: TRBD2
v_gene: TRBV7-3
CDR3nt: TGTGCCAGCAGCCCCCCTAGCGGGAGCGGCACCGGGGAGCTGTTTTTT
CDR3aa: CASSPPSGSGTGELFF

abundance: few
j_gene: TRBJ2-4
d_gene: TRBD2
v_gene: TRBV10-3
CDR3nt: TGTGCCATCAGTGAGGCTAGCGGAGGGGAGGGCAACATTCAGTACTTC
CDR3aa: CAISEASGGEGNIQYF

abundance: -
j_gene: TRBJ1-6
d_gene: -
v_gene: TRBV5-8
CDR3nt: TGTGCCAGCAGCCACAGGGCCCGGACTAGTAATTCACCCCTCCACTTT
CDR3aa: CASSHRARTSNSPLHF

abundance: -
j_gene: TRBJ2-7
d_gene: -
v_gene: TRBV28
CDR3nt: TGTGCCAGCAGGCCCCCAGGAAAGTACGAGCAGTACTTC
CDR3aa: CASRPPGKYEQYF

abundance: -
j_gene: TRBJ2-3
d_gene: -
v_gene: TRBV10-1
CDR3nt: TGCGCCAGCAGTGAGGAGGTCGGCACAGATACGCAGTATTTT
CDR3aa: CASSEEVGTDTQYF

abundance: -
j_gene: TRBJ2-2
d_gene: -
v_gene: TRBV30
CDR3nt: TGTGCCTGCAGCGGGCTCAACACCGGGGAGCTGTTTTTT
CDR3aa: CACSGLNTGELFF

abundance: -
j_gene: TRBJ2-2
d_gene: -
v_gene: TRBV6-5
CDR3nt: TGTGCCAGCAGCGCGTACAGAACCGGGGAGCTGTTTTTT
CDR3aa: CASSAYRTGELFF

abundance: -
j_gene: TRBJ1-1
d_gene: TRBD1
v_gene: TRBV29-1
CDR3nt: TGCAGCGTTGAAAGGGGGCTCTTGCGGGACACTGAAGCTTTCTTT
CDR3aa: CSVERGLLRDTEAFF

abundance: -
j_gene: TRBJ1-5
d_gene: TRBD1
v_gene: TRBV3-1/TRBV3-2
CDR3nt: TGTGCCAGCAGCCAAGCAGGGGGGTATAGCAATCAGCCCCAGCATTTT
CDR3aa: CASSQAGGYSNQPQHF

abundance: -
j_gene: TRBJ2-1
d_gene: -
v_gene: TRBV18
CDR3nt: TGTGCCAGCTCACTAACTAGTCTCTCCTACAATGAGCAGTTCTTC
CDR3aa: CASSLTSLSYNEQFF

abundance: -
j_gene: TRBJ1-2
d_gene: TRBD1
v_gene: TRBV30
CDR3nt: TGTGCCTGGAGCGCAGGGGGTGGCTACACCTTC
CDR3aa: CAWSAGGGYTF

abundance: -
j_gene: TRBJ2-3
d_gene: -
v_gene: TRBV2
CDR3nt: TGTGCCAGCAGCCTTTACACAGATACGCAGTATTTT
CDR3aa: CASSLYTDTQYF

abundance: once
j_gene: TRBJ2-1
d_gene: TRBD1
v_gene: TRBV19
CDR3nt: TGTGCCAGTAGTATACAGGGGTCGGAGACAGGGGGCCCGAATGAGCAGTTCTTC
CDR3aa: CASSIQGSETGGPNEQFF

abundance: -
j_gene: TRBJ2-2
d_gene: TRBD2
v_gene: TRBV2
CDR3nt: TGTGCCAGCACGGGGGGTACGGGTACGAACACCGGGGAGCTGTTTTTT
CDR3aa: CASTGGTGTNTGELFF

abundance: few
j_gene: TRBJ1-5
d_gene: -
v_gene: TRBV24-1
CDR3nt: TGTGCCGCGGGGCAGGGCCATAGCAATCAGCCCCAGCATTTT
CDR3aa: CAAGQGHSNQPQHF